This is a list of T cell receptor beta chains from one sample in a study of T cells after posttransplantation cyclophosphamide. TCRdb's copy holds only in-frame clones and misses some; the assay was immunoSEQ multiplex PCR. The specimen gives 20,000 to 25,000 clones without singletons; the ten biggest hold roughly 6.6%. The sequenced sample consisted of PBMCs. The receptors derive from a woman aged 60 to 75 in good health, CMV-negative, and a related stem cell transplant donor. Both conserved end residues are part of each CDR3. A D gene is named only where the DNA matches it firmly. Only some rows state a clone size, as once, few, many or a class for expanded clones.

clone size | J gene | D gene | V gene | CDR3 protein | CDR3 DNA
few | TRBJ2-5 | NA | TRBV2 | CASSFTPGQGETQYF | TGTGCCAGCAGTTTTACCCCTGGCCAGGGTGAGACCCAGTACTTC
many | TRBJ2-1 | TRBD1 | TRBV7-3 | CASSSTGAVYNEQFF | TGTGCCAGCAGCTCTACAGGGGCCGTGTACAATGAGCAGTTCTTC
NA | TRBJ1-6 | NA | TRBV30 | CAWMGGAYNSPLHF | TGTGCCTGGATGGGTGGAGCATATAATTCACCCCTCCACTTT
many | TRBJ2-5 | TRBD2 | TRBV7-9 | CASSLPGLAIETQYF | TGTGCCAGCAGCCTACCGGGACTAGCGATCGAGACCCAGTACTTC
many | TRBJ2-5 | TRBD1 | TRBV7-2 | CASSRTRDSGVETQYF | TGTGCCAGCAGCCGAACTCGGGACAGTGGGGTCGAGACCCAGTACTTC
NA | TRBJ2-5 | TRBD2 | TRBV5-6 | CASSSGGLARGETQYF | TGTGCCAGCAGCTCGGGGGGACTAGCGAGGGGAGAGACCCAGTACTTC
NA | TRBJ2-2 | TRBD2 | TRBV29-1 | CSIEEIAGPTGELFF | TGCAGCATTGAAGAAATAGCGGGACCCACCGGGGAGCTGTTTTTT
NA | TRBJ2-7 | TRBD2 | TRBV4-1 | CASSQGGGPLNEQYF | TGCGCCAGCAGCCAAGGGGGGGGACCCCTGAACGAGCAGTACTTC
many | TRBJ1-2 | TRBD1 | TRBV10-3 | CAISDSGGYYGYTF | TGTGCCATCAGTGATTCAGGGGGCTACTATGGCTACACCTTC
many | TRBJ2-5 | TRBD2 | TRBV7-2 | CASSISGAGETQYF | TGTGCCAGCTCGATTAGCGGGGCTGGGGAGACCCAGTACTTC
many | TRBJ1-5 | NA | TRBV6-1 | CASMRARGTQPQHF | TGTGCCAGCATGCGGGCCCGAGGCACTCAGCCCCAGCATTTT
many | TRBJ2-3 | NA | TRBV29-1 | CSVGYSTSDTQYF | TGCAGCGTTGGATACAGCACGTCAGATACGCAGTATTTT
many | TRBJ1-5 | NA | TRBV6-1 | CASSVIGRVNQPQHF | TGTGCCAGCAGTGTTATCGGGAGGGTCAATCAGCCCCAGCATTTT
many | TRBJ2-3 | NA | TRBV10-1 | CASSDTGTDTQYF | TGCGCCAGCAGTGACACGGGCACAGATACGCAGTATTTT
many | TRBJ1-2 | TRBD1 | TRBV4-2 | CASSQGQTEGYTF | TGTGCCAGCAGCCAGGGACAGACGGAAGGCTACACCTTC
few | TRBJ2-2 | TRBD1 | TRBV28 | CASSPDRVGRELFF | TGTGCCAGCAGCCCTGACAGGGTAGGCCGGGAGCTGTTTTTT
many | TRBJ2-1 | NA | TRBV5-5 | CASSDPGRWEQFF | TGTGCCAGCAGCGATCCAGGGAGGTGGGAGCAGTTCTTC
many | TRBJ1-1 | NA | TRBV28 | CASSLRTPRGAFF | TGTGCCAGCAGTTTAAGAACCCCTCGAGGAGCTTTCTTT
few | TRBJ2-1 | TRBD2 | TRBV9 | CASSRFGLAGNNEQFF | TGTGCCAGCAGCCGATTCGGACTAGCGGGGAACAATGAGCAGTTCTTC
few | TRBJ2-3 | NA | TRBV28 | CASSLRGTDTQYF | TGTGCCAGCAGTTTAAGGGGAACAGATACGCAGTATTTT
many | TRBJ2-7 | TRBD2 | TRBV9 | CASSVEAGYYEQYF | TGTGCCAGCAGCGTAGAAGCGGGATATTACGAGCAGTACTTC
many | TRBJ2-1 | TRBD2 | TRBV28 | CASSFGTSHNEQFF | TGTGCCAGCAGTTTCGGGACTAGCCACAATGAGCAGTTCTTC
many | TRBJ1-2 | NA | TRBV19 | CASSITTGIRGYTF | TGTGCCAGTAGTATAACAACAGGGATCCGGGGCTACACCTTC
many | TRBJ1-5 | NA | TRBV18 | CASSPQEGGSNQPQHF | TGTGCCAGCTCACCACAGGAGGGAGGCAGCAATCAGCCCCAGCATTTT
many | TRBJ2-1 | NA | TRBV19 | CASSMRSGYNEQFF | TGTGCCAGTAGTATGCGGAGCGGGTACAATGAGCAGTTCTTC
many | TRBJ2-2 | NA | TRBV5-4 | CASSLEADPNTGELFF | TGTGCCAGCAGCTTGGAGGCGGATCCGAACACCGGGGAGCTGTTTTTT
many | TRBJ2-2 | NA | TRBV7-6 | CASSLGTGNTGELFF | TGTGCCAGCAGCTTAGGAACAGGGAACACCGGGGAGCTGTTTTTT
many | TRBJ2-1 | NA | TRBV19 | CASSPRTVFSYNEQFF | TGTGCCAGTAGTCCCCGGACAGTGTTCTCCTACAATGAGCAGTTCTTC
many | TRBJ1-2 | NA | TRBV5-1 | CASSLEGFYGYTF | TGCGCCAGCAGCTTGGAGGGGTTCTATGGCTACACCTTC
NA | TRBJ2-1 | NA | TRBV7-9 | CASSLAPQGGNEQFF | TGTGCCAGCAGCTTAGCCCCACAGGGAGGGAATGAGCAGTTCTTC
many | TRBJ2-1 | TRBD2 | TRBV11-2 | CASSSGTSGANYNEQFF | TGTGCCAGCAGCTCCGGGACTAGCGGGGCTAACTACAATGAGCAGTTCTTC
many | TRBJ2-2 | NA | TRBV9 | CASSVGAGFLAGELFF | TGTGCCAGCAGCGTAGGAGCAGGGTTTCTTGCCGGGGAGCTGTTTTTT
many | TRBJ2-5 | NA | TRBV19 | CASREGGRETQYF | TGTGCCAGTAGAGAGGGGGGGCGAGAGACCCAGTACTTC
many | TRBJ1-4 | NA | TRBV7-2 | CASSFNTGTNEKLFF | TGTGCCAGCAGCTTTAACACGGGAACTAATGAAAAACTGTTTTTT
NA | TRBJ2-5 | TRBD1 | TRBV28 | CASSPLTGSKETQYF | TGTGCCAGCAGTCCCTTGACAGGGTCGAAGGAGACCCAGTACTTC
many | TRBJ2-2 | TRBD2 | TRBV7-6 | CASTLLGPGGLAGELFF | TGTGCCAGCACCTTATTGGGACCGGGGGGGTTGGCCGGGGAGCTGTTTTTT
many | TRBJ1-3 | NA | TRBV7-9 | CASSSQETGSGNTIYF | TGTGCCAGCAGCTCCCAGGAGACAGGCTCTGGAAACACCATATATTTT
many | TRBJ1-1 | TRBD1 | TRBV18 | CASSPTTGANTEAFF | TGTGCCAGCTCACCGACGACAGGGGCGAACACTGAAGCTTTCTTT
many | TRBJ2-1 | NA | TRBV7-8 | CASSLSVYNEQFF | TGTGCCAGCAGCCTCTCTGTATACAATGAGCAGTTCTTC
many | TRBJ2-2 | NA | TRBV4-3 | CASSQDLLASGELFF | TGCGCCAGCAGCCAAGACCTTCTAGCTTCCGGGGAGCTGTTTTTT
many | TRBJ1-6 | NA | TRBV5-5 | CASSSSGIYNSPLHF | TGTGCCAGCAGCTCCAGCGGGATCTATAATTCACCCCTCCACTTT
many | TRBJ1-4 | NA | TRBV29-1 | CSVEERGSFNEKLFF | TGCAGCGTTGAAGAAAGGGGGTCCTTTAATGAAAAACTGTTTTTT
many | TRBJ1-2 | NA | TRBV19 | CASSTLNYGYTF | TGTGCCAGTAGTACCCTTAACTATGGCTACACCTTC
many | TRBJ1-2 | NA | TRBV20-1 | CRTGEGGYTF | TGCAGGACTGGGGAGGGTGGCTACACCTTC
many | TRBJ1-2 | NA | TRBV11-2 | CASSLQASPYGYTF | TGTGCCAGCAGCTTACAGGCTTCTCCCTATGGCTACACCTTC
many | TRBJ1-1 | TRBD1 | TRBV28 | CASSLTTGGTEAFF | TGTGCCAGCAGTTTAACTACAGGGGGCACTGAAGCTTTCTTT
many | TRBJ1-3 | TRBD1 | TRBV6-5 | CASSRQGAGNTIYF | TGTGCCAGCAGCCGACAGGGGGCGGGAAACACCATATATTTT
many | TRBJ1-5 | NA | TRBV11-2 | CASSFDRNQPQHF | TGTGCCAGCAGCTTTGACAGGAATCAGCCCCAGCATTTT
many | TRBJ1-1 | TRBD1 | TRBV5-6 | CASSGTGVNTEAFF | TGTGCCAGCAGCGGAACAGGGGTGAACACTGAAGCTTTCTTT
many | TRBJ1-5 | NA | TRBV5-1 | CASSLGGKDQPQHF | TGCGCCAGCAGCTTAGGAGGGAAAGATCAGCCCCAGCATTTT
many | TRBJ1-5 | NA | TRBV29-1 | CSVLQGTGQPQHF | TGCAGCGTTCTTCAGGGGACCGGTCAGCCCCAGCATTTT
NA | TRBJ2-1 | TRBD2 | TRBV11-3 | CASSRRTSGGSYNEQFF | TGTGCCAGCAGCCGCCGGACTAGCGGGGGGTCCTACAATGAGCAGTTCTTC
many | TRBJ1-2 | NA | TRBV21-1 | CASSTLCHYGYTF | TGTGCCAGCAGCACCCTATGTCACTATGGCTACACCTTC
few | TRBJ2-5 | TRBD1 | TRBV7-2 | CASSPDRALGETQYF | TGTGCCAGCAGCCCCGACAGGGCGCTGGGGGAGACCCAGTACTTC
few | TRBJ2-1 | NA | TRBV20-1 | CSAGHRDEQFF | TGCAGTGCTGGACACAGGGATGAGCAGTTCTTC